This T cell receptor (beta chain) derives from a study of T cell repertoires and Cas9 in healthy adults. The study's findings and limits: SpCas9-reactive effector T cells were reportedly restrained in vitro by SpCas9-reactive regulatory T cells.

V was cut by 8 bases and J by 4 bases, with 17 bases left in between. The CDR3 consists of 14 residues. CDR1 is SGHAT, CDR2 FQNNGV, per germline. Generated by immunoSEQ multiplex PCR, the TCRdb table keeps only in-frame clones and is missing some. The table lists tens of thousands of clones, roughly 89% of them singletons, with under 2% in the top ten. In the case of this clone: The antigen remains unidentified.

This rearrangement joins TRBV11-2 to TRBJ1-1; D unresolved. The material sequenced was CD4+ effector T cells (CD127+, CD25-, CD137-, CD154-) from PBMCs; culture status not recorded. This TCR came from a human donor in good health. The CDR3 coding sequence is TGTGCCAGCTTGGGGATTAAGTCCCTCACTGAAGCTTTCTTT. Protein sequence: CASLGIKSLTEAFF.